This T cell receptor beta chain was profiled in a study of OX40 agonist ivuxolimab in advanced cancers. Broader study findings: Expanded clones were, on average, more numerous among CD8+ T cells than CD4+. Antigen specificity remained undetermined for the expanded peripheral T cells.

This clone was picked up a small number of times. Its antigen is undetermined. Method: immunoSEQ multiplex PCR; TCRdb's copy keeps in-frame clones and lacks some. Among approximately 60,000 clones listed, 80% to 85% were seen once. Germline V gives CDR1 SGHAT, CDR2 FQNNGV. V was pared by 1 base and J by 1 base, with 5 bases of the junction left unmatched. The CDR3 has 16 amino acids. This chain uses TRBV11-2 with TRBJ2-5, with TRBD1 matching 8 bases. This specimen was CD4+ or CD8+ T cells sorted from blood, taken in a trial of the OX40 agonist ivuxolimab. The source is an adult with an advanced solid tumor such as melanoma, head and neck, liver or kidney cancer. CDR3 DNA sequence: TGTGCCAGCAGCTTAGGGGACAGGACCTCCCAAGAGACCCAGTACTTC. Amino acids: CASSLGDRTSQETQYF.